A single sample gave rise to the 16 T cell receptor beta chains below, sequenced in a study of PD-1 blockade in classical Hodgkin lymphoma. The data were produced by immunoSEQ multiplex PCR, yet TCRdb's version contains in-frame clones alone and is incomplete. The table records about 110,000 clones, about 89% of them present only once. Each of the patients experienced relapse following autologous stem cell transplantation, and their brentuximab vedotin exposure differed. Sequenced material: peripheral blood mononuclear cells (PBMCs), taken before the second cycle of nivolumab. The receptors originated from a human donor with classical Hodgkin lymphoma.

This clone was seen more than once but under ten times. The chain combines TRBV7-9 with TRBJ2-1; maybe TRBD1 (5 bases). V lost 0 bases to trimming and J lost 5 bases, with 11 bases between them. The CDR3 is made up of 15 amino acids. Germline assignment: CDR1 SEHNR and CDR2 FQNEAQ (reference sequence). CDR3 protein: CASSLAQGSHNEQFF. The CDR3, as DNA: TGTGCCAGCAGCTTAGCCCAGGGATCTCACAATGAGCAGTTCTTC. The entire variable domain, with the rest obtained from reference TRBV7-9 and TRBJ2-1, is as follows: DTGVSQNPRHKITKRGQNVTFRCDPISEHNRLYWYRQTLGQGPEFLTYFQNEAQLEKSRLLSDRFSAERPKGSFSTLEIQRTEQGDSAMYLCASSLAQGSHNEQFFGPGTRLTVL.

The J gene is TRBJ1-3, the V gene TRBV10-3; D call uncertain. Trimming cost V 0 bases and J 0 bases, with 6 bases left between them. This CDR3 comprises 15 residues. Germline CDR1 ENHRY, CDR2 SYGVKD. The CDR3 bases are TGTGCCATCAGTGAGTCCGGCAGCTCTGGAAACACCATATATTTT. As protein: CAISESGSSGNTIYF.

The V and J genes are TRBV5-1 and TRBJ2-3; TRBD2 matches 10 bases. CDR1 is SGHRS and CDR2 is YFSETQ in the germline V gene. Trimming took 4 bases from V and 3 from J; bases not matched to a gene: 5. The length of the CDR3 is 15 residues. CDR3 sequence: CASSRTSGTTDTQYF. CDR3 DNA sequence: TGCGCCAGCAGCCGAACTAGCGGGACGACAGATACGCAGTATTTT.

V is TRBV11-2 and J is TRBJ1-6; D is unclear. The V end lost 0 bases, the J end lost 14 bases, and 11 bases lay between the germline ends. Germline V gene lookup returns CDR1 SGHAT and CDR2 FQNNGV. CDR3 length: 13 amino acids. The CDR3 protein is CASSLEALLALHF. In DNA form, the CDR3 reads TGTGCCAGCAGCTTAGAGGCTCTTCTCGCCCTCCACTTT.

The CDR3 reads CATSRDPGVETQYF. The CDR3 bases are TGTGCCACCAGCAGAGATCCAGGGGTAGAGACCCAGTACTTC. The chain recombines TRBV15 with TRBJ2-5; a weak D match, TRBD1 (6 bases). Deletions cut 0 bases from V and 4 bases from J, with 9 bases between. In germline, CDR1 is LNHNV, CDR2 YYDKDF (reference sequence). This CDR3 spans 14 amino acids.

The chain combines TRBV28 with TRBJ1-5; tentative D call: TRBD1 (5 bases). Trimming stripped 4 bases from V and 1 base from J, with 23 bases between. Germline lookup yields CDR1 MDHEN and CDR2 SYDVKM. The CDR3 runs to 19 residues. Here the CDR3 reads CASSSTSGQGSFSNQPQHF. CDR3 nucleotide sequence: TGTGCCAGCAGTTCGACATCGGGGCAGGGATCTTTCAGCAATCAGCCCCAGCATTTT. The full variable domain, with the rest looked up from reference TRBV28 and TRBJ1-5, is DVKVTQSSRYLVKRTGEKVFLECVQDMDHENMFWYRQDPGLGLRLIYFSYDVKMKEKGDIPEGYSVSREKKERFSLILESASTNQTSMYLCASSSTSGQGSFSNQPQHFGDGTRLSIL.

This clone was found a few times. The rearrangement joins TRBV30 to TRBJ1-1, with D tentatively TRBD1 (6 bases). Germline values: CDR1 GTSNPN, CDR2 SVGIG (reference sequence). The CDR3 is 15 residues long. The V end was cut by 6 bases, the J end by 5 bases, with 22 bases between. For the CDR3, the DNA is TGTGCCTGTAGACAGGAAACTCTCCCGGGGACTGAAGCTTTCTTT. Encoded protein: CACRQETLPGTEAFF. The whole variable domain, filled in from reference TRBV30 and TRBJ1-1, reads SQTIHQWPATLVQPVGSPLSLECTVEGTSNPNLYWYRQAAGRGLQLLFYSVGIGQISSEVPQNLSASRPQDRQFILSSKKLLLSDSGFYLCACRQETLPGTEAFFGQGTRLTVV.

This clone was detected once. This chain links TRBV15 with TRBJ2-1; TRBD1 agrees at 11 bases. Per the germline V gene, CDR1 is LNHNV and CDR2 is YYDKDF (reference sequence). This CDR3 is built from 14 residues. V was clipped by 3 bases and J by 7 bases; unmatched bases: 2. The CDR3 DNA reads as TGTGCCACCAGCAGGGGGACAGGGGGAAATGAGCAGTTCTTC. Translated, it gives CATSRGTGGNEQFF.

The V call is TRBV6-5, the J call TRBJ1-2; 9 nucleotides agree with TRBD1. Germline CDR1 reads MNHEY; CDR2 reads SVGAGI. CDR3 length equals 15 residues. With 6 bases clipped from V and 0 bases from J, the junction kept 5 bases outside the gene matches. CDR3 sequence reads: CASRQGARSNYGYTF. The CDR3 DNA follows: TGTGCCAGCAGACAGGGGGCTCGGTCTAACTATGGCTACACCTTC.

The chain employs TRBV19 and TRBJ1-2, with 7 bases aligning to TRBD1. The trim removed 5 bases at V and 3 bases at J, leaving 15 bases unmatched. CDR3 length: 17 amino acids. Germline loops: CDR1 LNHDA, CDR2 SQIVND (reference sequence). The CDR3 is CASSRDTGVVFDYGYTF. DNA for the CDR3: TGTGCCAGTAGTCGGGATACAGGGGTCGTATTCGACTATGGCTACACCTTC.

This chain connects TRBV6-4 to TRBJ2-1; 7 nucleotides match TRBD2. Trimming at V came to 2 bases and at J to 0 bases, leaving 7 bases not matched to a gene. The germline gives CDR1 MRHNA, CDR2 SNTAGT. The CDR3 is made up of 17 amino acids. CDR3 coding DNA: TGTGCCAGCAGTGACGGGCTAGCGGAGAGCTCCTACAATGAGCAGTTCTTC. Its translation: CASSDGLAESSYNEQFF.

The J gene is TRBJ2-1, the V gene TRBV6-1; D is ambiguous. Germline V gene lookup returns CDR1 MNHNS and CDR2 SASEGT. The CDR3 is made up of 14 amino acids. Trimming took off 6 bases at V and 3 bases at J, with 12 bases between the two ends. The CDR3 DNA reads TGTGCCAGCAGCCAGGAAAGGGTCTACAATGAGCAGTTCTTC. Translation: CASSQERVYNEQFF.

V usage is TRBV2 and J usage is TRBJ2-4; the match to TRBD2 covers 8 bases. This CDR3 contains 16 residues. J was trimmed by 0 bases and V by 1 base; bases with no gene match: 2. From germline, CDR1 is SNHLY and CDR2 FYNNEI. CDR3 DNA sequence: TGTGCCAGCAGTGAAGGGCTAGCGGGAGCCAAAAACATTCAGTACTTC. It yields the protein CASSEGLAGAKNIQYF.

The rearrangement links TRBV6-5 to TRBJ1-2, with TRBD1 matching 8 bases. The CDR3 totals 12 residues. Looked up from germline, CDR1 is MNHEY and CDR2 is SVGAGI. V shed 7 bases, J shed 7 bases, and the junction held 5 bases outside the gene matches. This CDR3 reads CASNDRGSGYTF. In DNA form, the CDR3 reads TGTGCCAGCAATGACAGGGGTAGTGGCTACACCTTC.

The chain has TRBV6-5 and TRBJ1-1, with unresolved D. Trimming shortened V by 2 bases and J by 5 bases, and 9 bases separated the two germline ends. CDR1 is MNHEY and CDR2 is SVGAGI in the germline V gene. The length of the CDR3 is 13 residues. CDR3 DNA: TGTGCCAGCAGTTACGAGGCGTGGACTGAAGCTTTCTTT. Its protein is CASSYEAWTEAFF.

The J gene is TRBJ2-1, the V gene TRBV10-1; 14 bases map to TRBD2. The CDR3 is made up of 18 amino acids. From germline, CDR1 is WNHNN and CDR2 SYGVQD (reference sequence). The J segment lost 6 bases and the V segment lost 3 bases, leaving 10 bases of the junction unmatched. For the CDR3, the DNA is TGCGCCAGCAGTGACCGAACGGGACTAGCGGGAGCCGGCAATGAGCAGTTCTTC. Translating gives CASSDRTGLAGAGNEQFF.